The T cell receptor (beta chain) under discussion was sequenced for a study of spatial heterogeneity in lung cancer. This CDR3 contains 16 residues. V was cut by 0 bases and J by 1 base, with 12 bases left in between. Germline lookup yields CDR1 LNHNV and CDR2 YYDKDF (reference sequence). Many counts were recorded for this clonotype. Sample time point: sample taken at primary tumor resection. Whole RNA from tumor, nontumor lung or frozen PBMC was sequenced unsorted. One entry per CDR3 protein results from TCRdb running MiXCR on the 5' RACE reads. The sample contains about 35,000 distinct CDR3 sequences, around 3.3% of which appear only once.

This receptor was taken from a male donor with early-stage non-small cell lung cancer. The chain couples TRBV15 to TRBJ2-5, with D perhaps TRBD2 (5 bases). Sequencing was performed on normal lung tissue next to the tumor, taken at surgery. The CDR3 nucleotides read TGTGCCACCAGCAGAGATCCGGGATTAACCCAAGAGACCCAGTACTTC. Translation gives CATSRDPGLTQETQYF.